The 19 T cell receptor beta chains presented below share a single source sample, sequenced in a study of blood T cells in healthy people across ages. A sample-barcoded 5' primer and a J-beta primer mix were used in a second PCR of about 6 to 12 cycles. TCRdb reprocessed the 5' RACE reads with MiXCR, giving one entry per CDR3 protein. This sample has roughly 1,000,000 distinct CDR3 sequences, with about 25% found just once. These records were also assigned to another study, of T cells of mothers and their children.

Sequencing was carried out using blood. All receptors derive from a girl aged 2 to 9 in good health.

This clonotype was picked up a small number of times. This chain connects TRBV14 to TRBJ2-5; 7 positions match TRBD1. This CDR3 has 16 amino acids. Germline V gene sequence: CDR1 SGHDN, CDR2 FVKESK. V lost 4 bases to trimming and J lost 5 bases; unmatched junction nucleotides: 13. In DNA, the CDR3 is TGTGCCAGCAGCCGGAGTACGCTGGGACAGTATGAGACCCAGTACTTC. Translated: CASSRSTLGQYETQYF.

This clonotype was observed a handful of times. The CDR3 is CASMTGGYEQYF. DNA for the CDR3: TGTGCCAGCATGACAGGGGGCTACGAGCAGTACTTC. V gene TRBV27 combines with J gene TRBJ2-7; 9 bases fit TRBD1. The V and J ends lost 7 bases and 3 bases, in that order; junction bases with no gene match: 1. CDR3 length equals 12 residues. Germline CDR1 reads MNHEY; CDR2 reads SMNVEV (reference sequence).

The chain carries TRBV7-3 and TRBJ2-1; D is ambiguous. Trimming cost V 0 bases and J 3 bases, with 9 bases left between them. Germline V gives CDR1 SGHTA, CDR2 FQGTGA. The CDR3 totals 15 residues. The CDR3 DNA reads as TGTGCCAGCAGCTTAACCTCAACCGACTACAATGAGCAGTTCTTC. Protein sequence: CASSLTSTDYNEQFF.

This clonotype was seen more than once but under ten times. The rearrangement joins TRBV9 to TRBJ1-4; 9 bases match TRBD1. J was trimmed by 6 bases and V by 7 bases; bases with no gene match: 7. The CDR3 has 14 residues. Germline V gene data show CDR1 as SGDLS and CDR2 as YYNGEE. The DNA of the CDR3 is TGTGCCAGCGGCCGGGACAGGGCTGATGAAAAACTGTTTTTT. This sequence encodes CASGRDRADEKLFF.

This chain uses TRBV20-1 with TRBJ2-3; D not resolved. The V gene's germline CDR1 is DFQATT and CDR2 SNEGSKA (reference sequence). The CDR3 extends over 14 amino acids. V lost 6 bases and J lost 2, with 15 bases in between. The CDR3 DNA is TGCAGTGCGAGAACCTCACCTATCACAGATACGCAGTATTTT. This translates into CSARTSPITDTQYF.

A few counts support this clonotype. This sequence joins TRBV7-9 and TRBJ1-1; D call uncertain. Germline V gene lookup returns CDR1 SEHNR and CDR2 FQNEAQ (reference sequence). With 3 bases removed from V and 6 bases from J, the gap between germline ends came to 14 bases. There are 14 residues in the CDR3. The chain's CDR3 is CASSFDFRSAEAFF. DNA for the CDR3: TGTGCCAGCAGCTTTGATTTCAGAAGTGCTGAAGCTTTCTTT.

CDR3 amino acids: CSARDSRYEQYF. CDR3 DNA: TGCAGCGCGAGGGACTCTCGATACGAGCAGTACTTC. This chain connects TRBV29-1 to TRBJ2-7, with a weak D call TRBD2 (6 bases). Trimming removed 7 bases at V and 4 bases at J, with 14 bases between. The CDR3 covers 12 residues. CDR1 and CDR2 from the germline V gene are SQVTM and ANQGSEA.

This clonotype was observed a few times. The chain is built from TRBV5-4 and TRBJ1-1; 11 bases match TRBD1. The junction had 9 bases not matched to a gene; V was cut back by 0 bases and J by 5 bases. This CDR3 is 17 amino acids long. In germline, CDR1 is SGHNT, CDR2 YYREEE (reference sequence). The CDR3 DNA reads TGTGCCAGCAGCTTGGGGGGGGACAGGGGGTCGTGGACTGAAGCTTTCTTT. Translation: CASSLGGDRGSWTEAFF.

This clonotype was seen a few times. This chain uses TRBV27 with TRBJ2-1, with D perhaps TRBD1 or TRBD2 (5 bases each). Looked up from germline, CDR1 is MNHEY and CDR2 is SMNVEV (reference sequence). V was pared by 7 bases and J by 1 base, with 26 bases between. This CDR3 is built from 19 residues. CDR3 DNA sequence: TGTGCCAGCACCTCCTCCGGGACGGGCTTAGATGGATCCTACAATGAGCAGTTCTTC. This encodes CASTSSGTGLDGSYNEQFF.

This clonotype came up a few times. The V gene is TRBV20-1, the J gene TRBJ2-2; the match to TRBD1 covers 8 bases. Losses at the gene ends were 5 bases for V and 4 bases for J; bases not matched to a gene: 12. The CDR3 length is 16 residues. Germline CDR1 DFQATT, CDR2 SNEGSKA (reference sequence). The CDR3 sequence: CSAREQTGGLTGELFF. The CDR3 DNA sequence: TGCAGTGCTCGGGAGCAAACAGGGGGTCTCACCGGGGAGCTGTTTTTT.

The chain recombines TRBV4-3 with TRBJ2-2, with 9 bases fitting TRBD1. The germline V gene encodes CDR1 LGHNA and CDR2 YSLEER. V shed 0 bases and J 1 base; nucleotides not matched to a gene: 6. This CDR3 has 18 residues. CDR3 residues: CASSQEGGDRVNTGELFF. Here the CDR3 DNA reads TGCGCCAGCAGCCAAGAAGGAGGGGACAGGGTGAACACCGGGGAGCTGTTTTTT.

A few counts support this clonotype. V usage is TRBV7-2 and J usage is TRBJ2-7; tentative D call: TRBD2 (6 bases). Gene TRBJ2-5 matches the end of the DNA better, so the J call may be wrong. This CDR3 spans 15 amino acids. The V gene's germline CDR1 is SGHTA and CDR2 FQGNSA. The CDR3 protein is CASSLVTAGGETQYF. For the CDR3, the DNA is TGTGCCAGCAGCTTAGTGACAGCTGGGGGGGAGACCCAGTACTTC.

This chain links TRBV29-1 with TRBJ2-3, with D uncertain. The germline V and J ends were trimmed by 4 bases and 3 bases, with 17 bases remaining between them. The germline gives CDR1 SQVTM, CDR2 ANQGSEA. The CDR3 contains 15 residues. The CDR3 DNA is TGCAGCGTTGGGCCCCGGCTCTCCAGTACAGATACGCAGTATTTT. Its translation: CSVGPRLSSTDTQYF.

The V and J genes are TRBV12-3 or TRBV12-4 and TRBJ1-1, with D unresolved. CDR3 length: 11 residues. The V and J ends lost 6 bases and 6 bases respectively, with 8 bases between them. As DNA, the CDR3 is TGTGCCAGCAGGGTATTTGCTGAAGCTTTCTTT. Its translation: CASRVFAEAFF.

The rearrangement joins TRBV29-1 to TRBJ1-2, with D uncertain. This CDR3 has 14 residues. Trimming took 6 bases from V and 0 from J, leaving 14 bases between them. Germline V gene lookup returns CDR1 SQVTM and CDR2 ANQGSEA. This CDR3 is CSVFPGEANYGYTF. The CDR3 nucleotides are TGCAGCGTCTTCCCCGGGGAAGCTAACTATGGCTACACCTTC.

This clonotype was found a few times. The CDR3 DNA reads as TGTGCCAGTAGTATGTATGGGGACAGCCAAGAGACCCAGTACTTC. Its translation: CASSMYGDSQETQYF. The rearrangement joins TRBV19 to TRBJ2-5, with TRBD1 identical over 7 bases. In germline, CDR1 is LNHDA, CDR2 SQIVND (reference sequence). The V gene end was trimmed by 3 bases and the J gene end by 1 base; junction bases not matched to a gene: 5. The CDR3 is 15 amino acids.

This chain connects TRBV12-3 or TRBV12-4 to TRBJ2-5; 8 bases fit TRBD1. This CDR3 spans 16 amino acids. The V segment lost 6 bases and the J segment 2 bases; nucleotides outside the gene matches: 11. CDR3 sequence: CASSSTLGQAQETQYF. The CDR3 bases are TGTGCCAGCAGCTCCACGCTGGGACAGGCTCAAGAGACCCAGTACTTC.

The rearrangement links TRBV6-6 to TRBJ1-3; tentative D call: TRBD1 (6 bases). Germline CDR1 and CDR2: MNHNY and SVGAGI (reference sequence). This CDR3 spans 14 amino acids. Trimming removed 10 bases at V and 2 bases at J, with 15 bases between. The CDR3 DNA sequence: TGTGCCACCAACCAGGGGCCGGCTGGAAACACCATATATTTT. Translated, it gives CATNQGPAGNTIYF.

This clonotype was counted only a few times. The genes are TRBV12-3 or TRBV12-4 and TRBJ2-3; maybe TRBD2 (6 bases). The CDR3 consists of 16 residues. V was cut by 3 bases and J by 4 bases, with 17 bases left in between. The CDR3 here is CASSFLATLASDTQYF. In DNA, the CDR3 is TGTGCCAGCAGTTTCCTAGCGACCTTAGCCTCAGATACGCAGTATTTT.